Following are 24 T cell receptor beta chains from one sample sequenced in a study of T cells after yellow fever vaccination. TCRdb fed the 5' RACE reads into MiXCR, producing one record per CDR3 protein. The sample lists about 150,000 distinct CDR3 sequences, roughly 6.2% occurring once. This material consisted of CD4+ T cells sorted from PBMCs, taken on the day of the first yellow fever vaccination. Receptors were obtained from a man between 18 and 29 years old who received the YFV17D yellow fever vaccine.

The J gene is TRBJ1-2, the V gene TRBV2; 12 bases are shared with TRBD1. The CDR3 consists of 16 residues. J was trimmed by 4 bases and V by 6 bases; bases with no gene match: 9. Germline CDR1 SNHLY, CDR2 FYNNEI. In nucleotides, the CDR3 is TGTGCCAGCAGGGGACAGGGGGCAGTTAGCGCCTATGGCTACACCTTC. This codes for CASRGQGAVSAYGYTF.

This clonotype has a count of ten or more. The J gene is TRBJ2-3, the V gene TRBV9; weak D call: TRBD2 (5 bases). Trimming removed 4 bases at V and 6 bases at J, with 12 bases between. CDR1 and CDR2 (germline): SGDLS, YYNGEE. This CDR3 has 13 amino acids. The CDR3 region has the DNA TGTGCCAGCAGCCTTAGCGCATTGGATACGCAGTATTTT. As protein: CASSLSALDTQYF.

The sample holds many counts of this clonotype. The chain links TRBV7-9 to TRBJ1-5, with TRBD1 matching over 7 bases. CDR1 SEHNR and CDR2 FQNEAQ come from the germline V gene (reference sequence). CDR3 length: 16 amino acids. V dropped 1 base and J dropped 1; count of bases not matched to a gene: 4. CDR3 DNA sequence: TGTGCCAGCAGCTTAGAAGGCAGGGGGAGCAATCAGCCCCAGCATTTT. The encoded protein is CASSLEGRGSNQPQHF.

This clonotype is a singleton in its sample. The CDR3 DNA sequence: TGTGCCAGCGCAACTAGCGGGGGGGACCGTCGGGCCGAGATTCGCACAGATACGCAGTATTTT. This encodes CASATSGGDRRAEIRTDTQYF. The chain couples TRBV28 to TRBJ2-3; 13 nucleotides align to TRBD2. CDR1 is MDHEN, CDR2 SYDVKM, per germline. This CDR3 spans 21 amino acids. Trimming cost V 8 bases and J 1 base; bases outside gene matches: 21.

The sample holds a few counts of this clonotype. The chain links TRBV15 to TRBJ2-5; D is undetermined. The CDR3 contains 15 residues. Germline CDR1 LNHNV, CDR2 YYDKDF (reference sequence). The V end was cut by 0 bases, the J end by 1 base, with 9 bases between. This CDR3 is CATSRDPRPQETQYF. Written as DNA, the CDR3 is TGTGCCACCAGCAGAGATCCCCGACCCCAAGAGACCCAGTACTTC.

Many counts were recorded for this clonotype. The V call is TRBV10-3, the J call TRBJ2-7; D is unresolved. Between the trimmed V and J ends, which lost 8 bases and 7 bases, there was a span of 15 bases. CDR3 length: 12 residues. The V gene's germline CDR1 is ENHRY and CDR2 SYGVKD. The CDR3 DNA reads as TGTGCCATCGCAGGTGACGCTGGGGAGCAGTACGTC. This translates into CAIAGDAGEQYV.

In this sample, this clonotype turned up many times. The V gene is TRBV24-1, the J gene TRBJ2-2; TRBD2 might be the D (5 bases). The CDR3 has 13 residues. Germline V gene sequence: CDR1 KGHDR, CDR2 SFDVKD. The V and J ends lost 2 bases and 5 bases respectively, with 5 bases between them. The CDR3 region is CATSDWETGELFF. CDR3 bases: TGTGCCACCAGTGATTGGGAGACCGGGGAGCTGTTTTTT.

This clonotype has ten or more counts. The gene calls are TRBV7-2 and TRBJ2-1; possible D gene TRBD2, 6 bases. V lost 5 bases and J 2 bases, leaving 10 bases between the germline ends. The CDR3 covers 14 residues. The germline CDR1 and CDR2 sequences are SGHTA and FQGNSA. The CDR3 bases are TGTGCCAGCAGCCACCGGGGGACCTACAATGAGCAGTTCTTC. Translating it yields CASSHRGTYNEQFF.

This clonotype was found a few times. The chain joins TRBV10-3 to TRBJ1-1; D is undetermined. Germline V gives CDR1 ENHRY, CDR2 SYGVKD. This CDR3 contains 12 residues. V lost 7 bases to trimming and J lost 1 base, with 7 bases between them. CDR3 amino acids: CAIMAENTEAFF. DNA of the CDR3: TGTGCCATCATGGCGGAGAACACTGAAGCTTTCTTT.

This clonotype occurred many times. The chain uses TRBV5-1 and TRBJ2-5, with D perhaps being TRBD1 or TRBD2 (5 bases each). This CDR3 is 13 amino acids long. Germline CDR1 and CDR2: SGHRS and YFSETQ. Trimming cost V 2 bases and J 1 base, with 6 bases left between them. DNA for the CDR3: TGCGCCAGCAGCTTCGGGACCCAAGAGACCCAGTACTTC. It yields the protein CASSFGTQETQYF. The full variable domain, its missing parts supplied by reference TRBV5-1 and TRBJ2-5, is KAGVTQTPRYLIKTRGQQVTLSCSPISGHRSVSWYQQTPGQGLQFLFEYFSETQRNKGNFPGRFSGRQFSNSRSEMNVSTLELGDSALYLCASSFGTQETQYFGPGTRLLVL.

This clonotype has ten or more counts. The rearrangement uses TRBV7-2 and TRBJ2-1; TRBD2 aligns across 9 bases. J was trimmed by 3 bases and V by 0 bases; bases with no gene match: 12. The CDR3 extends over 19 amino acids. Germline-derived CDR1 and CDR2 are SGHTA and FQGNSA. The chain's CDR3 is CASSLASGLAGPNYNEQFF. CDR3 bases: TGTGCCAGCAGCTTAGCTTCGGGGCTAGCGGGGCCCAACTACAATGAGCAGTTCTTC.

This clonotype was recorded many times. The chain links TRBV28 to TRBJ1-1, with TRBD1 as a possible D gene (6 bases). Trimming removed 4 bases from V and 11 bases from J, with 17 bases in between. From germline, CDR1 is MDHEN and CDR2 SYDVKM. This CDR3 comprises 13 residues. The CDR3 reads CASSSADTGTAFF. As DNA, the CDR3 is TGTGCCAGCAGTTCCGCCGATACAGGGACGGCTTTCTTT.

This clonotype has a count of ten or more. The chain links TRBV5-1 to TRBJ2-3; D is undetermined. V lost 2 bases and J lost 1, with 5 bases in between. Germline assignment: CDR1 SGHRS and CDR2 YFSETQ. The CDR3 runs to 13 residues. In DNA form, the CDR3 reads TGCGCCAGCAGCTTTCAAGGCACAGATACGCAGTATTTT. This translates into CASSFQGTDTQYF.

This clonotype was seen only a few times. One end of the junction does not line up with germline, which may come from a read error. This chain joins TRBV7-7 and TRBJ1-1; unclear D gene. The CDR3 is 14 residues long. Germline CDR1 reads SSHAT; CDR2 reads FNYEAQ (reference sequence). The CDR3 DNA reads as TGTGCTAGCAGCCCCTTGGGGATGAACACTGAAGCTTTCTTT. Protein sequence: CASSPLGMNTEAFF.

The CDR3 protein is CATSRVFGTLANEQFF. The CDR3 DNA reads TGTGCCACCAGCAGGGTCTTTGGGACCCTGGCCAATGAGCAGTTCTTC. This chain links TRBV15 with TRBJ2-1; the D call may be TRBD1 or TRBD2 (5 bases each). The CDR3 has 16 amino acids. Germline V gene sequence: CDR1 LNHNV, CDR2 YYDKDF (reference sequence). Trimming cost V 3 bases and J 6 bases, with 18 bases left between them.

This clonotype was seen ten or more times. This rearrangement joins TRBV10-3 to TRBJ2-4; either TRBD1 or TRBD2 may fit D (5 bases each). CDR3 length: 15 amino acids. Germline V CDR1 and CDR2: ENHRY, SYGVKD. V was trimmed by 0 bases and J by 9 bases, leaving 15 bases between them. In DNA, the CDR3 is TGTGCCATCAGTGAGTCGGGGGACCCTGGAGGCATTCAGTACTTC. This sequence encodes CAISESGDPGGIQYF.

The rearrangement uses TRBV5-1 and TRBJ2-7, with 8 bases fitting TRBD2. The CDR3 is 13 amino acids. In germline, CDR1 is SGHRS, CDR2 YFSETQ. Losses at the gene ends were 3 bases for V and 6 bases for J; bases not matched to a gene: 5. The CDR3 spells CASSSAGVGEQYF. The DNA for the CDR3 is TGCGCCAGCAGCTCAGCGGGGGTCGGCGAGCAGTACTTC. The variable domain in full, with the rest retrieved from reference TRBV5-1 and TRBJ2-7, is KAGVTQTPRYLIKTRGQQVTLSCSPISGHRSVSWYQQTPGQGLQFLFEYFSETQRNKGNFPGRFSGRQFSNSRSEMNVSTLELGDSALYLCASSSAGVGEQYFGPGTRLTVT.

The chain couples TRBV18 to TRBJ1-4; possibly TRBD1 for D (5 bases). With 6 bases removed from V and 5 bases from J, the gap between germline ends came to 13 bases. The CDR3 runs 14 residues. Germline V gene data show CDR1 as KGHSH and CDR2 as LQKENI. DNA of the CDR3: TGTGCCAGCTCCCAAGACAGACAAAATGAAAAACTGTTTTTT. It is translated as CASSQDRQNEKLFF.

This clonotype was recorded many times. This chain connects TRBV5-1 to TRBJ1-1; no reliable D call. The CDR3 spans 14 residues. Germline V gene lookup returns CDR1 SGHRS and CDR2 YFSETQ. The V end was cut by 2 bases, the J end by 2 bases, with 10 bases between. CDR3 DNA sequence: TGCGCCAGCAGCTTAGGCGTGATCAACACTGAAGCTTTCTTT. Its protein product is CASSLGVINTEAFF.

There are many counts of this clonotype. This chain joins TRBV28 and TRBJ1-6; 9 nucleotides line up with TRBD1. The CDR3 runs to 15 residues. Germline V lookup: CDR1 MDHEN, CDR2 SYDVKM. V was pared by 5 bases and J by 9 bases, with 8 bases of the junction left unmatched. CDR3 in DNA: TGTGCCAGCAGTAAGCACCGGGACAGGGTTTCACCCCTCCACTTT. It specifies CASSKHRDRVSPLHF.

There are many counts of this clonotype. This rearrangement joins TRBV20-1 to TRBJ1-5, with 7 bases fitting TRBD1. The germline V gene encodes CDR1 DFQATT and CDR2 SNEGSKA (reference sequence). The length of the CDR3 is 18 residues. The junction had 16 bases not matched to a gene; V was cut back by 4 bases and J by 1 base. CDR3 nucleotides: TGCAGTGCTAACTCGGGCAGGGGGTCACTTCTGAGCAATCAGCCCCAGCATTTT. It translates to CSANSGRGSLLSNQPQHF.

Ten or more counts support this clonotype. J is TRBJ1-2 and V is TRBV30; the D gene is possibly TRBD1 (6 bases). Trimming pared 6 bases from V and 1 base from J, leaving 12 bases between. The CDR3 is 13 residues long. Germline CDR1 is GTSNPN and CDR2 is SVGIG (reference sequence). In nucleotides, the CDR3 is TGTGCCTGCAGACAGGCTCTTAACTATGGCTACACCTTC. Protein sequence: CACRQALNYGYTF.

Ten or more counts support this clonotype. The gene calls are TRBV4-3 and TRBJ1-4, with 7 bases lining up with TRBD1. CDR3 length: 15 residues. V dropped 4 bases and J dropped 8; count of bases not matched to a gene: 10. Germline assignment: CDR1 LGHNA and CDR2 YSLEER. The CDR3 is CASSPTPGTEEKLFF. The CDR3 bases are TGCGCCAGCAGCCCTACTCCCGGGACAGAAGAAAAACTGTTTTTT.

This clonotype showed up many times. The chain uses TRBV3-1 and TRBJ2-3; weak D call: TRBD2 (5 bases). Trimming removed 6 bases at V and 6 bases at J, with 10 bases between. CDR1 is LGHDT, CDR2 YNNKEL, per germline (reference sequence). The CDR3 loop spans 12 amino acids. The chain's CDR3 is CASRRPGDTQYF. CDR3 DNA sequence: TGTGCCAGCAGGCGACCGGGGGATACGCAGTATTTT.